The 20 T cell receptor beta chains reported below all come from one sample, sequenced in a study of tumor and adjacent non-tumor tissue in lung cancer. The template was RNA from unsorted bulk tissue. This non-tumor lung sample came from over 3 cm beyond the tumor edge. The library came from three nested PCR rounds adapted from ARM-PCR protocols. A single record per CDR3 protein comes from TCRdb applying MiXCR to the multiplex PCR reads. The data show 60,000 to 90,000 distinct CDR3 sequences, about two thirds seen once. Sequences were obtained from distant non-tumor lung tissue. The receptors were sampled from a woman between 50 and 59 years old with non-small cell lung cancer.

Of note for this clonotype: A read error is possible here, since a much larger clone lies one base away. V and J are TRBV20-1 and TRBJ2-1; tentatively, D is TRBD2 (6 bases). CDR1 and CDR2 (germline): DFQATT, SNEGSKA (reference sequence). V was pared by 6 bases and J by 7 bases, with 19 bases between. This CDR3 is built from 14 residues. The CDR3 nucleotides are TGCAGTGCCACCTGGGACTGGAGTTCAAATGAGCAGTTCTTC. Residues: CSATWDWSSNEQFF.

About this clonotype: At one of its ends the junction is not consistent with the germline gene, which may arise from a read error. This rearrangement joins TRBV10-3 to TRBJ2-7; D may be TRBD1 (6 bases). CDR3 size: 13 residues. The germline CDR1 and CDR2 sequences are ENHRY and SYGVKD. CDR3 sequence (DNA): TGCGCCATCAGCCAGACAGGCTTCTACGAGCAGTACTTC. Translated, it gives CAISQTGFYEQYF.

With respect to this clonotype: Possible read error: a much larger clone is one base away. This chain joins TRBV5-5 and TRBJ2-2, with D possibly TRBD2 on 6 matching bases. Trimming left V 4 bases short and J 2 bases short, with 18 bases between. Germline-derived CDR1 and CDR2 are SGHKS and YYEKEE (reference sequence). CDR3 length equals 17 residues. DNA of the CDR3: TGTGCCAGCAGCATGGGTCCCGGGACTGGTAACACCGGGGAGCTGTTTTTT. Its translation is CASSMGPGTGNTGELFF.

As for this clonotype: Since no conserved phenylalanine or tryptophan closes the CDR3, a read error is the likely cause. CDR3 coding DNA: TGTGCCAGCAGCCTAGGACAGGCCCCTTACAATGAGCAGTTCATC. Protein product: CASSLGQAPYNEQFI. This sequence joins TRBV11-2 and TRBJ2-1; 7 positions agree with TRBD1. Trimming took 5 bases from V and 4 from J; bases not matched to a gene: 8. The CDR3 is 15 amino acids. Germline CDR1 reads SGHAT; CDR2 reads FQNNGV.

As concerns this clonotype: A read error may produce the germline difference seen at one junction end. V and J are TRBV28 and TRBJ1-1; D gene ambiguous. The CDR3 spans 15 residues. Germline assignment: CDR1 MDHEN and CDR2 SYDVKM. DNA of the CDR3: TGTGCCAACATCCCTGAAGGGAGAAACAACACTGAAGCTATCTTT. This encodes CANIPEGRNNTEAIF.

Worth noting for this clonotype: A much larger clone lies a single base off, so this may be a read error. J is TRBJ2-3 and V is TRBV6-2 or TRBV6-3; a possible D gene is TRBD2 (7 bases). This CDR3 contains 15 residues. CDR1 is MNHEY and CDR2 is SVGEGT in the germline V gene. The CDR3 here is CGSRSPGGHTDTQYF. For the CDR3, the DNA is TGTGGCAGCAGGAGCCCGGGGGGCCACACAGATACGCAGTATTTT.

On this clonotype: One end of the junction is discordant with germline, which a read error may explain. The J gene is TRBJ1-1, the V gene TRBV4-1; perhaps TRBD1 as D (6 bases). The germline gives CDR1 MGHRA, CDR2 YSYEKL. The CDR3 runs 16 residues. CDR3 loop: CSSSQDLYRAGTEAFF. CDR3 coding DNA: TGCTCCAGCAGTCAAGATCTCTACAGGGCCGGCACTGAAGCCTTCTTT.

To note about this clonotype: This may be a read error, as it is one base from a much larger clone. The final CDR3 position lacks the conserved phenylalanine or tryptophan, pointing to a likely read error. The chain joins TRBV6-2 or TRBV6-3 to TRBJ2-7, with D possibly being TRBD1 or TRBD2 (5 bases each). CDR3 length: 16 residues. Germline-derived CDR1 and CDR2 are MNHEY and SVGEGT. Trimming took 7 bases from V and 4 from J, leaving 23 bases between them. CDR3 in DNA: TGTGCCAGCAAAAGGGAGACAGACCGACTTCGTTACGAGCAGTACTCC. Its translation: CASKRETDRLRYEQYS.

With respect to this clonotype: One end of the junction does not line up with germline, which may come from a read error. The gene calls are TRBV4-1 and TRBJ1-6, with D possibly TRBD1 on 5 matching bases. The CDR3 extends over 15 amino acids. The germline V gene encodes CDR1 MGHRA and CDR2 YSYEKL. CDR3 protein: CTSSQVGAGNSPLHF. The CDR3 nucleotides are TGCACCAGCAGCCAAGTTGGGGCAGGTAATTCACCCCTCCACTTT.

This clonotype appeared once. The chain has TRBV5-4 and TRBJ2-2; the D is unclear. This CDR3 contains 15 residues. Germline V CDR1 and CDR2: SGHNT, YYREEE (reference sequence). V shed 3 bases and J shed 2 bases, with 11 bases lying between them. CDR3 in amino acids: CASSSDMGNTGELFF. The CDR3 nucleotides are TGTGCCAGCAGCTCCGACATGGGAAACACCGGGGAGCTGTTTTTT.

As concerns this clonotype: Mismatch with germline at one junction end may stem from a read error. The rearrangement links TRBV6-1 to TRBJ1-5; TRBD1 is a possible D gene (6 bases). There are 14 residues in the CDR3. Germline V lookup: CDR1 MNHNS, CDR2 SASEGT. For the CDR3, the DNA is TGTGCCAGCACTGCAAAGGGGGACAATCAGCCCCAGCAGTTT. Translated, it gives CASTAKGDNQPQQF.

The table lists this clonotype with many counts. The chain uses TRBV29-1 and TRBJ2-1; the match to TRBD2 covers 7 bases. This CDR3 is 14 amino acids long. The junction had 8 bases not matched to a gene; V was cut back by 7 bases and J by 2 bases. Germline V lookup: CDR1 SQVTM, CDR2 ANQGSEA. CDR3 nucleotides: TGCAGCGGGGGGGGAACCGGCCCCTACAATGAGCAGTTCTTC. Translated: CSGGGTGPYNEQFF.

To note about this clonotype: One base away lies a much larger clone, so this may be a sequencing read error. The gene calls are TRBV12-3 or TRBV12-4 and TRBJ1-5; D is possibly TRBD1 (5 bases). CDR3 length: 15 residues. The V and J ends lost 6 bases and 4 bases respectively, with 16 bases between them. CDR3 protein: CASSKTGLVNQPQHF. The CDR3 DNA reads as TGTGCCAGCAGCAAGACGGGGCTTGTGAATCAGCCCCAGCATTTT.

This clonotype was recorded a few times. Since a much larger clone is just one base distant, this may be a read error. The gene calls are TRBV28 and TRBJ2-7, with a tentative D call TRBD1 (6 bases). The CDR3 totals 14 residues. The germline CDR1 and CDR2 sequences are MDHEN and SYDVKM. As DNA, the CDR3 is TGTGTCAGCACCCAAACCGGGACATGGGACGAGCAGTACTTC. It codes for CVSTQTGTWDEQYF.

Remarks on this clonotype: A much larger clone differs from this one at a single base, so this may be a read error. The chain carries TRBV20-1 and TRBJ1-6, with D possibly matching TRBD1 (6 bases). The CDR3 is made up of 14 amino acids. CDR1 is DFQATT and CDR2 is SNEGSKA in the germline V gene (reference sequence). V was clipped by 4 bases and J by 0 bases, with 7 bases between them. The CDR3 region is CSAMDSSYNSPLHF. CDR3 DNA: TGCAGTGCTATGGACAGCTCCTATAATTCACCCCTCCACTTT.

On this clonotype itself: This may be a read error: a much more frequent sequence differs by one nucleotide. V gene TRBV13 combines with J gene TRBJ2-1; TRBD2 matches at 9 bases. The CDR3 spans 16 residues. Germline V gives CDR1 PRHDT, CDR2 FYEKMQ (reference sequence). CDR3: CARSFSGRVSYNEQFF. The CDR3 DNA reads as TGTGCCAGAAGCTTTAGCGGGAGAGTTTCCTACAATGAGCAGTTCTTC.

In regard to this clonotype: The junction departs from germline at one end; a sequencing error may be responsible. Here the CDR3 reads CVSSFIGPGSSYNEQFF. The CDR3 coding sequence is TGTGTCAGCAGCTTTATAGGGCCAGGGAGCTCCTACAATGAGCAGTTCTTC. The chain is built from TRBV11-2 and TRBJ2-1; D might be TRBD1 or TRBD2, each matching 5 bases. The CDR3 covers 17 residues. Germline CDR1 reads SGHAT; CDR2 reads FQNNGV. Variable domain in full (rest from reference TRBV11-2 and TRBJ2-1): EAGVAQSPRYKIIEKRQSVAFWCNPISGHATLYWYQQILGQGPKLLIQFQNNGVVDDSQLPKDRFSAERLKGVDSTLKIQPAKLEDSAVYLCVSSFIGPGSSYNEQFFGPGTRLTVL.

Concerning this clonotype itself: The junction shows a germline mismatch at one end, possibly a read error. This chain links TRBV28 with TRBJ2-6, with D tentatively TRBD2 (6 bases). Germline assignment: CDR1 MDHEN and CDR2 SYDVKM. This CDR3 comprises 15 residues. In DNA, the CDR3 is TGTGCCAGCAGCACAAGGGAGGCTGGAGCCAACGTCCTGACTTTC. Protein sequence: CASSTREAGANVLTF.

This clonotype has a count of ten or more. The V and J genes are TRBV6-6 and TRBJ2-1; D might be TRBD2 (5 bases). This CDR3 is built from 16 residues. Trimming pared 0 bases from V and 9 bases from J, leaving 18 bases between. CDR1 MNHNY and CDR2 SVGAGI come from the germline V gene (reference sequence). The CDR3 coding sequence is TGTGCCAGCAGTTACTCGATGGTGCTAGCAGACGGTGAGCAGTTCTTC. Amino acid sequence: CASSYSMVLADGEQFF.

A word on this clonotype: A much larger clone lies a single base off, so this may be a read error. CDR3 amino acids: CASSPGQDSYEQYF. In DNA, the CDR3 is TGCGCCAGCAGCCCGGGACAGGACTCCTACGAGCAGTACTTC. J is TRBJ2-7 and V is TRBV4-1, with 8 bases fitting TRBD1. The V gene end was trimmed by 4 bases and the J gene end by 0 bases; junction bases not matched to a gene: 2. This CDR3 has 14 residues. Looked up from germline, CDR1 is MGHRA and CDR2 is YSYEKL.